The clone carrying this TCR beta chain was seen a few times. The sample originates from a study of technical replicates of blood from a few donors. Germline CDR1 reads MNHEY; CDR2 reads SMNVEV (reference sequence). V dropped 8 bases and J dropped 0 bases, with 10 bases sitting between them. CDR3 size: 13 residues. TCRdb keeps only in-frame clones here, not all; method: immunoSEQ multiplex PCR. The sample has about 88,000 clones, around 90% seen once; the top ten hold under 0.3%. The J gene is TRBJ1-1, the V gene TRBV27; no definite D call. The TCR originated in a human donor in good health. Sample: T cells isolated from PBMCs. The CDR3 spells CASRYSLNTEAFF. CDR3 DNA sequence: TGTGCCAGCCGATACAGTTTGAACACTGAAGCTTTCTTT.